This passage covers 17 T cell receptor beta chains from one sample sequenced in a study of healthy donors' naive CD4 and CD8 T cells. Each TCR library used approximately 500 ng of total RNA and a linear amplification protocol. TCRdb re-called the reads through MiXCR, storing one row per CDR3 protein. The data hold 150,000 to 200,000 distinct CDR3 sequences, with around 74% observed a single time. The sample comprised naive CD4+ and CD8+ T cells sorted from blood, pooled from several donors. Receptors originate from a pool of human donors in good health; the sample pools cells from several healthy donors.

The chain links TRBV29-1 to TRBJ2-2; 9 positions agree with TRBD1. The CDR3 contains 13 residues. Unmatched junction bases numbered 2, after V lost 7 bases and J lost 2 bases. Germline lookup yields CDR1 SQVTM and CDR2 ANQGSEA. The CDR3 reads CSATGGNTGELFF. The CDR3 nucleotides are TGCAGCGCGACAGGGGGAAACACCGGGGAGCTGTTTTTT.

This chain uses TRBV29-1 with TRBJ2-5; tentative D call: TRBD2 (6 bases). Trimming left V 4 bases short and J 5 bases short, with 17 bases between. The CDR3 totals 14 residues. The V gene's germline CDR1 is SQVTM and CDR2 ANQGSEA. CDR3: CSVGGGSSSETQYF. The CDR3 DNA reads TGCAGCGTTGGTGGAGGGAGTAGCAGTGAGACCCAGTACTTC. Using reference TRBV29-1 and TRBJ2-5 for the parts outside the CDR3, the full variable domain is SAVISQKPSRDICQRGTSLTIQCQVDSQVTMMFWYRQQPGQSLTLIATANQGSEATYESGFVIDKFPISRPNLTFSTLTVSNMSPEDSSIYLCSVGGGSSSETQYFGPGTRLLVL.

The genes are TRBV19 and TRBJ2-7, with D unresolved. CDR1 and CDR2 (germline): LNHDA, SQIVND (reference sequence). V was clipped by 5 bases and J by 3 bases, with 8 bases between them. The CDR3 sequence is 12 residues long. The CDR3 coding sequence is TGTGCCAGTAGTCGGACGGGCTACGAGCAGTACTTC. This translates into CASSRTGYEQYF. Filled out from reference TRBV19 and TRBJ2-7, the complete variable domain reads DGGITQSPKYLFRKEGQNVTLSCEQNLNHDAMYWYRQDPGQGLRLIYYSQIVNDFQKGDIAEGYSVSREKKESFPLTVTSAQKNPTAFYLCASSRTGYEQYFGPGTRLTVT.

To note about this clonotype: The junction differs from germline at one of its ends, possibly a read error. The chain employs TRBV5-1 and TRBJ1-2, with no clear D. Germline V lookup: CDR1 SGHRS, CDR2 YFSETQ. The CDR3 runs 13 residues. The DNA of the CDR3 is TGTGCCAGCAGCTTGGGCCCCAGAGATGGCTACACCTTC. It specifies CASSLGPRDGYTF.

The chain employs TRBV30 and TRBJ2-7; TRBD1 agrees at 9 bases. V shed 2 bases and J 4 bases; nucleotides not matched to a gene: 6. Germline-derived CDR1 and CDR2 are GTSNPN and SVGIG (reference sequence). CDR3 length: 14 amino acids. This CDR3 is CAWSYTGTGYEQYV. The CDR3, as DNA: TGTGCCTGGAGTTACACCGGGACAGGGTACGAGCAGTACGTC.

The chain links TRBV7-8 to TRBJ2-7; D is possibly TRBD1 (6 bases). V lost 5 bases to trimming and J lost 2 bases, with 22 bases between them. This CDR3 has 17 amino acids. Looked up from germline, CDR1 is SGHVS and CDR2 is FQNEAQ. The CDR3 DNA reads as TGTGCCAGCAGCGGGCGAGTACAGGGTATAACAACCTACGAGCAGTACTTC. It encodes CASSGRVQGITTYEQYF.

This chain connects TRBV6-5 to TRBJ1-1; D not certain. Germline lookup yields CDR1 MNHEY and CDR2 SVGAGI. This CDR3 is built from 14 residues. With 7 bases removed from V and 6 bases from J, the gap between germline ends came to 18 bases. The CDR3 spells CASISPSGNPEAFF. CDR3 DNA: TGTGCCAGCATCTCCCCTTCGGGTAACCCTGAAGCTTTCTTT.

V usage is TRBV29-1 and J usage is TRBJ2-7; D is possibly TRBD1 (5 bases). The V end was cut by 6 bases, the J end by 2 bases, with 14 bases between. The CDR3 covers 13 residues. CDR1 SQVTM and CDR2 ANQGSEA come from the germline V gene. The CDR3 protein is CSVHDSAAYEQYF. CDR3 nucleotide sequence: TGCAGCGTGCACGACAGCGCTGCCTACGAGCAGTACTTC.

V usage is TRBV15 and J usage is TRBJ1-1; no definite D call. The V end was cut by 6 bases, the J end by 4 bases, with 15 bases between. The CDR3 contains 14 residues. The germline V gene encodes CDR1 LNHNV and CDR2 YYDKDF (reference sequence). The CDR3 reads CATRSSTRGTEAFF. The CDR3 nucleotides read TGTGCCACCAGGTCGTCGACTCGGGGCACTGAAGCTTTCTTT.

J is TRBJ2-3 and V is TRBV19, with D possibly TRBD2 on 6 matching bases. The CDR3 loop spans 14 amino acids. Germline loops: CDR1 LNHDA, CDR2 SQIVND (reference sequence). Trimming shortened V by 3 bases and J by 4 bases, and 11 bases separated the two germline ends. CDR3 coding DNA: TGTGCCAGTAGTATCGGAGGGGCGGCAGATACGCAGTATTTT. Translating it yields CASSIGGAADTQYF.

The V call is TRBV19, the J call TRBJ1-3; D is uncertain. Germline CDR1 is LNHDA and CDR2 is SQIVND (reference sequence). The CDR3 consists of 14 residues. Trimming cost V 6 bases and J 3 bases, with 12 bases left between them. The chain's CDR3 is CASSHRSLGNTIYF. The CDR3 DNA follows: TGTGCCAGTAGCCACCGATCCCTTGGAAACACCATATATTTT.

The chain carries TRBV29-1 and TRBJ1-2, with 7 bases lining up with TRBD1. In germline, CDR1 is SQVTM, CDR2 ANQGSEA. V was clipped by 6 bases and J by 3 bases; unmatched bases: 10. The length of the CDR3 is 14 residues. CDR3 nucleotide sequence: TGCAGCGTCTCCCCCATGGACAGGCACTATGGCTACACCTTC. Protein: CSVSPMDRHYGYTF. Full variable domain (remainder filled in from reference TRBV29-1 and TRBJ1-2): SAVISQKPSRDICQRGTSLTIQCQVDSQVTMMFWYRQQPGQSLTLIATANQGSEATYESGFVIDKFPISRPNLTFSTLTVSNMSPEDSSIYLCSVSPMDRHYGYTFGSGTRLTVV.

This chain connects TRBV28 to TRBJ1-2, with a weak D call TRBD1 (5 bases). From germline, CDR1 is MDHEN and CDR2 SYDVKM. Trimming removed 7 bases at V and 4 bases at J, with 19 bases between. The CDR3 sequence is 15 residues long. The CDR3 DNA sequence: TGTGCCAGCACCTCTCTTCAGGGTTCTCGCTATGGCTACACCTTC. Its protein is CASTSLQGSRYGYTF.

This rearrangement joins TRBV21-1 to TRBJ1-1. TRBV21-1 is reported as a pseudogene. The CDR3 spans 14 residues. DNA for the CDR3: TGTGCCAGCAGCGCTCAGGTGTTGCGTACTGAAGCTTTCTTT. Translated, it gives CASSAQVLRTEAFF.

This clonotype was detected only once. J is TRBJ1-1 and V is TRBV29-1; D is ambiguous. Germline V gene data show CDR1 as SQVTM and CDR2 as ANQGSEA. The CDR3 sequence is 13 residues long. The V end was cut by 1 base, the J end by 5 bases, with 11 bases between. Here the CDR3 reads CSVEGQPFTEAFF. Written as DNA, the CDR3 is TGCAGCGTTGAAGGCCAACCCTTTACTGAAGCTTTCTTT. Full variable domain (remainder filled in from reference TRBV29-1 and TRBJ1-1): SAVISQKPSRDICQRGTSLTIQCQVDSQVTMMFWYRQQPGQSLTLIATANQGSEATYESGFVIDKFPISRPNLTFSTLTVSNMSPEDSSIYLCSVEGQPFTEAFFGQGTRLTVV.

The rearrangement links TRBV29-1 to TRBJ2-1; TRBD1 or TRBD2 may be the D gene (5 bases each). Between the trimmed V and J ends, which lost 2 bases and 7 bases, there was a span of 21 bases. The CDR3 extends over 16 amino acids. Germline CDR1 and CDR2: SQVTM and ANQGSEA. The DNA for the CDR3 is TGCAGCGTTGAACGGGGCGGGCAGGGCTTGGGAAATGAGCAGTTCTTC. Protein: CSVERGGQGLGNEQFF.

This clonotype was found a few times. This rearrangement joins TRBV29-1 to TRBJ2-7, with TRBD2 matching 10 bases. The CDR3 extends over 14 amino acids. V shed 6 bases and J 0 bases; nucleotides not matched to a gene: 5. The germline CDR1 and CDR2 sequences are SQVTM and ANQGSEA. CDR3 loop: CSVGAGGSSYEQYF. The CDR3 coding sequence is TGCAGCGTCGGAGCGGGAGGGAGCTCCTACGAGCAGTACTTC.